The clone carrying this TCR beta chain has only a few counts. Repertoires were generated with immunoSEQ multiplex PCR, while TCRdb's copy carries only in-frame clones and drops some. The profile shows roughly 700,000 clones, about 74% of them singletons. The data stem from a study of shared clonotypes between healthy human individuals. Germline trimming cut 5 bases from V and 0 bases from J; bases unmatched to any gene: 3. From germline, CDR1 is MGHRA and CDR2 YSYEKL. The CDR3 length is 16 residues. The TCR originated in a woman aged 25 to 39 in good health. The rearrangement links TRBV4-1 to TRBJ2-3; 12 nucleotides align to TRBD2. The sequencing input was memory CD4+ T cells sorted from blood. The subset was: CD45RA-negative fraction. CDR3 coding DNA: TGCGCCAGCAGCTCTCTAGCGGGAGGGAGCACAGATACGCAGTATTTT. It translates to CASSSLAGGSTDTQYF.